A selection of T cell receptor beta chains follows, all from one sample in a study of regulatory T cells in long-lasting Graves disease. TCRdb re-analysed the multiplex PCR reads in MiXCR, keeping a single row per CDR3 protein. Seen here are hundreds of thousands of distinct CDR3 sequences, around 15% observed once, and the top ten hold 15% to 20%. This same sample was also taken into another study, of T cells in Graves' hyperthyroidism and ophthalmopathy.

Here the sequenced sample was peripheral blood mononuclear cells (PBMCs), taken at new diagnosis, from a patient treated with antithyroid drugs. The receptors stem from a woman younger than 45 with Graves disease. Each CDR3 is given without its conserved first and last residue. The order of the fields is V gene, CDR3 protein.

V gene: TRBV3-1; CDR3 protein: ASSQVTGLSYNEQF
V gene: TRBV30; CDR3 protein: AWSSRWTGSYGYT
V gene: TRBV20-1; CDR3 protein: SARLPGAFSYEQY
V gene: TRBV5-1; CDR3 protein: ASSRDRNSPLH
V gene: TRBV12-3/TRBV12-4; CDR3 protein: ASSRTRDQY
V gene: TRBV11-2; CDR3 protein: ASSSLLGISETQY
V gene: TRBV7-9; CDR3 protein: ASSHGNGGRSNQPQH
V gene: TRBV20-1; CDR3 protein: SARDLGGSAYEQY
V gene: TRBV6-1; CDR3 protein: ASRSLAGSYEQY
V gene: TRBV11-2; CDR3 protein: ASSLGHQETQY
V gene: TRBV9; CDR3 protein: ASSVAQREVVEQF
V gene: TRBV3-1; CDR3 protein: ASSQGMGWGASGQPQH
V gene: TRBV27; CDR3 protein: ASSLSAPLGFATDTQY
V gene: TRBV19; CDR3 protein: ASSIPAGTGGDTQY
V gene: TRBV28; CDR3 protein: ASTHGHQGNQPQH
V gene: TRBV7-2; CDR3 protein: ASKTDPLGALH
V gene: TRBV5-1; CDR3 protein: ASSTGVDFEQY
V gene: TRBV20-1; CDR3 protein: SAKETTEAF
V gene: TRBV24-1; CDR3 protein: ATSRQGDQPQH
V gene: TRBV28; CDR3 protein: ASSLVGPMTDTQY
V gene: TRBV12-3/TRBV12-4; CDR3 protein: ADQETDTQY
V gene: TRBV7-9; CDR3 protein: ASSQVTGGLNTGELF
V gene: TRBV29-1; CDR3 protein: SASQAGRGGNTIY